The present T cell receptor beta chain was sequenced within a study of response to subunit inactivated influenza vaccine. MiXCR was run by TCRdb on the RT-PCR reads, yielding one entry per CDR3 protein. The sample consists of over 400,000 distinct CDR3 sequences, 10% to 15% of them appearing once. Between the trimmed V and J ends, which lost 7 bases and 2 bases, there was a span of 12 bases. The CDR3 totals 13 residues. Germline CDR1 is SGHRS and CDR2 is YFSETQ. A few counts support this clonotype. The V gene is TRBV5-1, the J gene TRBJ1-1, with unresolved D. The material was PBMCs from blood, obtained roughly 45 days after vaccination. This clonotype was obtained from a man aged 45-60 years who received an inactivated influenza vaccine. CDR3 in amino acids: CASGSGQNTEAFF. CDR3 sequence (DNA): TGCGCCAGCGGTTCCGGTCAAAACACTGAAGCTTTCTTT.